This T cell receptor beta chain was found in a study of blood T cells in healthy people across ages. Findings and caveats of the study: Naive CD4+ cells and diversity were both higher in long-lived donors than in aged donors.

CDR3 length: 14 residues. Between the trimmed V and J ends, which lost 2 bases and 0 bases, there was a span of 8 bases. CDR1 is MNHEY and CDR2 is SVGEGT in the germline V gene. Primed by a sample-barcoded 5' primer and a J-beta primer mix, a second PCR proceeded for 7 to 11 cycles. Every cDNA molecule carried a tag from a template-switch adaptor bearing 12 random nucleotides. One entry per CDR3 protein, called by TCRdb with MiXCR from the 5' RACE reads. The data hold 1,500,000 or so distinct CDR3 sequences, with approximately 42% observed a single time. There were at least 5 micrograms of total RNA extracted from every sample. Remarks on this clonotype: Its target is unknown. This may be a read error, as it is one base from a much larger clone.

The TCR comes from a young woman in good health. The V gene is TRBV6-2 or TRBV6-3, the J gene TRBJ2-7, with D tentatively TRBD2 (5 bases). The source material was blood. CDR3 sequence: CASSYSDYSYEQYF. The CDR3 nucleotides read TGTGCCAGCAGTTACAGTGACTACTCCTACGAGCAGTACTTC.